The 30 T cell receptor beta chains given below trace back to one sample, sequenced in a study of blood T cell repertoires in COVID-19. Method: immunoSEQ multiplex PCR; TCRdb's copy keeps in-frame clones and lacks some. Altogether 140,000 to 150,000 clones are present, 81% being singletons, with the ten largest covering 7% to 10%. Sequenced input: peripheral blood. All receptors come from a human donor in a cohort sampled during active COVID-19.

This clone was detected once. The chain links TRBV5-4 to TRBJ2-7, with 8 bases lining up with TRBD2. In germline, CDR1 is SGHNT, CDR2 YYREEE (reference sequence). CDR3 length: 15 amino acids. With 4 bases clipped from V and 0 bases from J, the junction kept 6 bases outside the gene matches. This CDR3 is CASSRPGLVSYEQYF. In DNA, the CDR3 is TGTGCCAGCAGCCGTCCGGGACTAGTCTCCTACGAGCAGTACTTC. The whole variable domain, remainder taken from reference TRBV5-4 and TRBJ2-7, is ETGVTQSPTHLIKTRGQQVTLRCSSQSGHNTVSWYQQALGQGPQFIFQYYREEENGRGNFPPRFSGLQFPNYSSELNVNALELDDSALYLCASSRPGLVSYEQYFGPGTRLTVT.

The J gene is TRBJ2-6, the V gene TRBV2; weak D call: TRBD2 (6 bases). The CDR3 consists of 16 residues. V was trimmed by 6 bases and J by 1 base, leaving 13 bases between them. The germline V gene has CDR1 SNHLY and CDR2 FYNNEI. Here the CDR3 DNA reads TGTGCCAGCAGAGTCAGTGGACTATCTGGGGCCAACGTCCTGACTTTC. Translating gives CASRVSGLSGANVLTF.

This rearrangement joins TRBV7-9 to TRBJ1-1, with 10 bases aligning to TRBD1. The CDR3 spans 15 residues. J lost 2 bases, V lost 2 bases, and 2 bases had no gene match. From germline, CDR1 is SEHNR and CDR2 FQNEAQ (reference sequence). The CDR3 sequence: CASSLRDRGNTEAFF. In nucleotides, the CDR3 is TGTGCCAGCAGCTTACGGGACAGGGGAAACACTGAAGCTTTCTTT.

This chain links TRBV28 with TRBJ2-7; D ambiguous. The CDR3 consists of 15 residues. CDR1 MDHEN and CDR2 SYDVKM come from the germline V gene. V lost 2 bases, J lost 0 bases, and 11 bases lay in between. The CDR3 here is CASSLNQVLSYEQYF. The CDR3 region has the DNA TGTGCCAGCAGTTTAAATCAGGTCCTCTCCTACGAGCAGTACTTC.

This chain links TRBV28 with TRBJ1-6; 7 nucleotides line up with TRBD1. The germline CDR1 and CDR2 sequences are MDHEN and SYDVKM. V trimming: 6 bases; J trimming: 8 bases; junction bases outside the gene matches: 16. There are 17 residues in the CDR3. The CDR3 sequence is CASRETTGALFDSPLHF. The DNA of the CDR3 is TGTGCCAGCAGGGAAACTACAGGGGCTTTGTTTGATTCACCCCTCCACTTT.

The CDR3 DNA follows: TGTGCCAGCAGTTATGCGGGAATCTCTGGGGCCAACGTCCTGACTTTC. Amino acids: CASSYAGISGANVLTF. The chain joins TRBV6-6 to TRBJ2-6; D may be TRBD2 (6 bases). Germline V gene data show CDR1 as MNHNY and CDR2 as SVGAGI (reference sequence). Trimming pared 3 bases from V and 0 bases from J, leaving 9 bases between. The CDR3 sequence is 16 residues long.

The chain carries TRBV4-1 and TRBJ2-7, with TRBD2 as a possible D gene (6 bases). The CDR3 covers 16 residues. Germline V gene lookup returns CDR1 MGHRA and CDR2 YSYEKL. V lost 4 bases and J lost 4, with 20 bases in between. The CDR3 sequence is CASSLIHLGGGYEQYF. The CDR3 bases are TGCGCCAGCAGCCTTATTCATTTGGGGGGAGGATACGAGCAGTACTTC.

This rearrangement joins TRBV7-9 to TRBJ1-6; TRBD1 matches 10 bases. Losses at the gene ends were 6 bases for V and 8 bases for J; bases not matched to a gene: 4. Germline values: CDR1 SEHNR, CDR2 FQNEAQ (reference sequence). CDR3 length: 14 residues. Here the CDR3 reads CASSPGTGDSPLHF. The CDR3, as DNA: TGTGCCAGCAGTCCCGGGACAGGGGATTCACCCCTCCACTTT.

CDR3 DNA: TGTGCCAGCTCACCAAGACTAGCGGGAGAAGAGACCCAGTACTTC. Translating it yields CASSPRLAGEETQYF. The chain links TRBV18 to TRBJ2-5, with TRBD2 matching over 12 bases. The junction had 1 base not matched to a gene; V was cut back by 2 bases and J by 3 bases. Germline V CDR1 and CDR2: KGHSH, LQKENI. This CDR3 has 15 amino acids.

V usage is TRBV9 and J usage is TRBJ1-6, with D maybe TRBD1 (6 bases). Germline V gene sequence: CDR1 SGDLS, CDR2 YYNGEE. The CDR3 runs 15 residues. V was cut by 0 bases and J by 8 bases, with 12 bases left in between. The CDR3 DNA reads TGTGCCAGCAGCGTAGATGGACAGTGGCATTCACCCCTCCACTTT. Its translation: CASSVDGQWHSPLHF.

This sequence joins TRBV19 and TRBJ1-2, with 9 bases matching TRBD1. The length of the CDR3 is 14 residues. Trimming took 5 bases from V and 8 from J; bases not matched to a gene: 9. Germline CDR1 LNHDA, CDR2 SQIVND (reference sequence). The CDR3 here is CASSRGDRVIGYTF. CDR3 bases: TGTGCCAGTAGTCGGGGGGACAGGGTTATCGGCTACACCTTC.

The CDR3 spells CASRASGKGSYNEQFF. The CDR3 nucleotides read TGCGCCAGCAGGGCTAGCGGGAAGGGCTCCTACAATGAGCAGTTCTTC. The chain joins TRBV5-1 to TRBJ2-1; 9 positions match TRBD2. The CDR3 is 16 residues long. From germline, CDR1 is SGHRS and CDR2 YFSETQ. After removal of 5 bases from V and 0 bases from J, the junction contained 6 bases not matched to a gene.

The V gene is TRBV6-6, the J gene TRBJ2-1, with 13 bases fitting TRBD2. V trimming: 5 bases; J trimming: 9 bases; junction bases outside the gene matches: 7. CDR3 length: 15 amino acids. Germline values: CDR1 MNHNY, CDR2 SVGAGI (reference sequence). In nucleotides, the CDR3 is TGTGCCAGCAGTGGACTAGCGGGAGAAAGAGGTGAGCAGTTCTTC. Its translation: CASSGLAGERGEQFF.

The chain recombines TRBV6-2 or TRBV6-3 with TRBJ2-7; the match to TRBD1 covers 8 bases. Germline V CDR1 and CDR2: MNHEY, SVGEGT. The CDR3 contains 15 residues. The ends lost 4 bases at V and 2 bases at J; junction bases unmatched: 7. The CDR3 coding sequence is TGTGCCAGCAGTTGGGATCAGGGGGCAACCTACGAGCAGTACTTC. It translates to CASSWDQGATYEQYF.

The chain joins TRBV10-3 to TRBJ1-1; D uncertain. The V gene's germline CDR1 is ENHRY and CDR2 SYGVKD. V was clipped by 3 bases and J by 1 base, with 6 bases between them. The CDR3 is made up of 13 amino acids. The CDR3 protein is CAISDLTNTEAFF. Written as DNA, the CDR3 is TGTGCCATCAGTGACCTAACGAACACTGAAGCTTTCTTT.

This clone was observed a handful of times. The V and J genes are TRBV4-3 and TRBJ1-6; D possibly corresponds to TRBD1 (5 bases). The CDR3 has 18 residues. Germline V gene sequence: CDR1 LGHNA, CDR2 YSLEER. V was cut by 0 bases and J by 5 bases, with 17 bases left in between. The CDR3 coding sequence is TGCGCCAGCAGCCAAGAACTACAGGCCCCGATAAATAATTCACCCCTCCACTTT. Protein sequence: CASSQELQAPINNSPLHF.

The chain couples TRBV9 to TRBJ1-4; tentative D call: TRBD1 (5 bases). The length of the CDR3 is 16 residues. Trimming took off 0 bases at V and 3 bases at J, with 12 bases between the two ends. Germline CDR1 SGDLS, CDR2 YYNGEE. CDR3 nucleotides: TGTGCCAGCAGCGTAGCGTCAGGGCTACCTAATGAAAAACTGTTTTTT. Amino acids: CASSVASGLPNEKLFF.

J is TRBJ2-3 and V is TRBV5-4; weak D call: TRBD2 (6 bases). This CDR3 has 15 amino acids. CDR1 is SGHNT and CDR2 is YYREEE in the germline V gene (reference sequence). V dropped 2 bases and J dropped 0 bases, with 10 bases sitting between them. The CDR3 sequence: CASSFGSSSTDTQYF. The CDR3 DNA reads TGTGCCAGCAGCTTCGGGAGCTCTAGCACAGATACGCAGTATTTT.

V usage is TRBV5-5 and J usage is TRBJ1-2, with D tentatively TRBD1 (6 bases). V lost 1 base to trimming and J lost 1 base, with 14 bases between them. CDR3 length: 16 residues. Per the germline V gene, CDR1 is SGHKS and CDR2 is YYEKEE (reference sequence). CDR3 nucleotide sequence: TGTGCCAGCAGCTTGACAGGGCAATGGGGTAACTATGGCTACACCTTC. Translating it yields CASSLTGQWGNYGYTF. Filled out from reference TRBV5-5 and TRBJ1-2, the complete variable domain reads DAGVTQSPTHLIKTRGQQVTLRCSPISGHKSVSWYQQVLGQGPQFIFQYYEKEERGRGNFPDRFSARQFPNYSSELNVNALLLGDSALYLCASSLTGQWGNYGYTFGSGTRLTVV.

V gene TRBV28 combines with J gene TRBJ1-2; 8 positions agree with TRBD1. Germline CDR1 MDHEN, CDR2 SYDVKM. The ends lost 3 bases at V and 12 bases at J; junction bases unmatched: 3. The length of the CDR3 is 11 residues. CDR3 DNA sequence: TGTGCCAGCAGTTTGGGGGACAGGAACACCTTC. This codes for CASSLGDRNTF.

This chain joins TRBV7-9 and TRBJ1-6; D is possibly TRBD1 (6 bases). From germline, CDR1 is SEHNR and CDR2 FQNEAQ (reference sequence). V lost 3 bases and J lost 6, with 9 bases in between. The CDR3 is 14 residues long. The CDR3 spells CASSLGRGNSPLHF. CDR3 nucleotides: TGTGCCAGCAGCTTGGGCAGGGGTAATTCACCCCTCCACTTT.

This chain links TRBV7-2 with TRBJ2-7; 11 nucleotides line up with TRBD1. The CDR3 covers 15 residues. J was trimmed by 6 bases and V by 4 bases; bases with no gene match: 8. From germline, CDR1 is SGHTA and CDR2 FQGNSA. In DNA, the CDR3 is TGTGCCAGCAGCTCCCGGACAGGGGGCTTTAGCGAGCAGTACTTC. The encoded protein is CASSSRTGGFSEQYF.

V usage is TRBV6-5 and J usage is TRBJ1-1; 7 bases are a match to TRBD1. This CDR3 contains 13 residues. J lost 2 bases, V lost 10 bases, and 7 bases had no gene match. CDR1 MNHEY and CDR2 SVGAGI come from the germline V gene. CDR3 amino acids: CATTGTANTEAFF. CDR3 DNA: TGTGCCACTACCGGGACAGCCAACACTGAAGCTTTCTTT.

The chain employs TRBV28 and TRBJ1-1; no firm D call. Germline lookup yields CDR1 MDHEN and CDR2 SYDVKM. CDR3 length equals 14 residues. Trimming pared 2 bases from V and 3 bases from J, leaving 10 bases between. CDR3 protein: CASSLVGSDTEAFF. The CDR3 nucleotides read TGTGCCAGCAGTTTAGTCGGGTCGGACACTGAAGCTTTCTTT. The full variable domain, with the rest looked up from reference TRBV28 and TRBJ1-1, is DVKVTQSSRYLVKRTGEKVFLECVQDMDHENMFWYRQDPGLGLRLIYFSYDVKMKEKGDIPEGYSVSREKKERFSLILESASTNQTSMYLCASSLVGSDTEAFFGQGTRLTVV.

This chain's CDR3 is CASSQDRGRANYGYTF. In nucleotides, the CDR3 is TGTGCCAGCAGCCAAGATCGAGGCAGGGCCAACTATGGCTACACCTTC. The chain links TRBV4-2 to TRBJ1-2; D possibly corresponds to TRBD1 (5 bases). This CDR3 is 16 amino acids long. V lost 0 bases, J lost 2 bases, and 13 bases lay in between. Per germline, CDR1 LGHNA and CDR2 YNFKEQ.

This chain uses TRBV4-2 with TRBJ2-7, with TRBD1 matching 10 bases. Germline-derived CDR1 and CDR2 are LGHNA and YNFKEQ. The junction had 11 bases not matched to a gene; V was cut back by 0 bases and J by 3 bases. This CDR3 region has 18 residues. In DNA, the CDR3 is TGTGCCAGCAGCCAAGAGTCCGTCGGGACAGGGGTTGGCTACGAGCAGTACTTC. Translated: CASSQESVGTGVGYEQYF.

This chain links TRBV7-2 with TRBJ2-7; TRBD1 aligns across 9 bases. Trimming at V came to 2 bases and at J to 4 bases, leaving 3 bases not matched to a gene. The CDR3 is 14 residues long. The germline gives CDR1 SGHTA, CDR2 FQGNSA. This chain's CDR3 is CASSLSGQGYEQYF. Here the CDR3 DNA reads TGTGCCAGCAGCTTATCGGGACAGGGATACGAGCAGTACTTC.

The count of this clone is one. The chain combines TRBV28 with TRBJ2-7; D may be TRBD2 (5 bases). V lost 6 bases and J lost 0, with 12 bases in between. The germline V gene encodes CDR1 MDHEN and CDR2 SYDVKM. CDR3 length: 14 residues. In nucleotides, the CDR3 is TGTGCCAGCAGACCCCCGGCGGGCTCCTACGAGCAGTACTTC. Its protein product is CASRPPAGSYEQYF.

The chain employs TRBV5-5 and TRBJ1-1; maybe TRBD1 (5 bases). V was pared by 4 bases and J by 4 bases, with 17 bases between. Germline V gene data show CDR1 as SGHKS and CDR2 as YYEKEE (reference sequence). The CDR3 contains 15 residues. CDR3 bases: TGTGCCAGCAGCCCTTATAAGGGACTTGGCACTGAAGCTTTCTTT. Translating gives CASSPYKGLGTEAFF.

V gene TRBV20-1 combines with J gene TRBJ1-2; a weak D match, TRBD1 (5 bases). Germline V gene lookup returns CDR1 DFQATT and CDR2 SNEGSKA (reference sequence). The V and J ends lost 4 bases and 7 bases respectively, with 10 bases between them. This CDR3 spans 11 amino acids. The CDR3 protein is CSAIRRGGYTF. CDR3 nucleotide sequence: TGCAGTGCTATCAGGAGGGGTGGCTACACCTTC.